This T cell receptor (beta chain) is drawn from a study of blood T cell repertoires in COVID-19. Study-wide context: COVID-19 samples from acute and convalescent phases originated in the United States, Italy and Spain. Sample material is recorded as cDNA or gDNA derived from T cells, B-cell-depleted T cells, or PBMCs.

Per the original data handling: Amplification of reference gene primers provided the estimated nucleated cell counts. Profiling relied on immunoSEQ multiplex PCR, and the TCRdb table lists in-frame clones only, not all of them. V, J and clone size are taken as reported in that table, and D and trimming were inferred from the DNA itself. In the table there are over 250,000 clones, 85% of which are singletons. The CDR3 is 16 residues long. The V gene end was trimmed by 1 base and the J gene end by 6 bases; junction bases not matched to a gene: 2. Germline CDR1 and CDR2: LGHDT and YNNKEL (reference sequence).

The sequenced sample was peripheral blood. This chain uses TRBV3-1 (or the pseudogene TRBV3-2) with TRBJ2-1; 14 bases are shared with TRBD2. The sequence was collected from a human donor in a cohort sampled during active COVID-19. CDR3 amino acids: CASSQAGTSGSNEQFF. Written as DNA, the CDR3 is TGTGCCAGCAGCCAAGCCGGGACTAGCGGGAGCAATGAGCAGTTCTTC.